The rows below give T cell receptor beta chains drawn from one sample of a study of vaccination effects on CD4 cells after COVID-19. Their antigens remain unidentified. Some clones are missing from TCRdb's copy, which holds only in-frame ones; the method was immunoSEQ multiplex PCR. Of roughly 56,000 clones in the sample, 60% to 85% were seen once. This material consisted of CD4+ T cells from PBMCs cultured without peptide, taken before COVID-19 vaccination. All receptors derive from a human donor who received a COVID-19 vaccine. Both conserved end residues are part of each CDR3. D genes are given only for firm matches. A clone size is listed for some rows: how often the clone was seen (once, few, many), or a class if it is expanded.

d_call j_call clone_size v_call cdr3_aa cdr3_nt
NA TRBJ1-5 few TRBV7-2 CASSLSGLSNQPQHF TGTGCCAGCAGCTTGTCCGGACTTAGCAATCAGCCCCAGCATTTT
NA TRBJ1-2 once TRBV10-3 CAIRKAGESGYTF TGTGCCATCAGGAAAGCAGGGGAGAGTGGCTACACCTTC
NA TRBJ1-2 NA TRBV10-3 CAISESSGWGGYTF TGTGCCATCAGTGAGTCTTCAGGGTGGGGTGGCTACACCTTC
TRBD1 TRBJ2-4 few TRBV5-5 CASSPMTGSKNIQYF TGTGCCAGCAGCCCAATGACAGGGTCCAAAAACATTCAGTACTTC
TRBD2 TRBJ2-2 few TRBV27 CASSLFWLAGNTGELFF TGTGCCAGCAGTTTATTCTGGCTAGCGGGGAACACCGGGGAGCTGTTTTTT
TRBD2 TRBJ2-3 once TRBV5-1 CASSFDLGGGTQYF TGCGCCAGCAGCTTTGATCTGGGCGGGGGTACGCAGTATTTT
NA TRBJ1-4 NA TRBV28 CASSLHGQQKLFF TGTGCCAGCAGTTTACACGGCCAGCAAAAACTGTTTTTT
NA TRBJ1-5 NA TRBV10-2 CASSLLGKPQHF TGCGCCAGCAGTTTGCTCGGGAAGCCCCAGCATTTT
NA TRBJ2-2 once TRBV5-1 CASSTGHPNTGELFF TGCGCCAGCAGCACGGGACATCCGAACACCGGGGAGCTGTTTTTT
NA TRBJ1-4 NA TRBV30 CAWSFIGTSNEKLFF TGTGCCTGGAGTTTCATCGGGACCTCAAATGAAAAACTGTTTTTT
NA TRBJ1-1 NA TRBV5-1 CASSLRGADLNTEAFF TGCGCCAGCAGCTTGAGAGGTGCGGACTTGAACACTGAAGCTTTCTTT
NA TRBJ2-1 NA TRBV7-3 CASSRTVYNEQFF TGTGCCAGCAGCCGGACAGTATACAATGAGCAGTTCTTC
TRBD1 TRBJ2-5 NA TRBV29-1 CSADPGQEQETQYF TGCAGCGCCGACCCGGGACAGGAGCAAGAGACCCAGTACTTC
NA TRBJ1-6 few TRBV2 CASSVGRADSPLHF TGTGCCAGCAGTGTGGGCAGGGCTGATTCACCCCTCCACTTT
TRBD2 TRBJ2-2 once TRBV5-1 CASSLIMSSGGSNTGELFF TGCGCCAGCAGCTTGATTATGTCCAGCGGGGGATCGAACACCGGGGAGCTGTTTTTT
TRBD1 TRBJ2-3 NA TRBV28 CASSGPGQGADTQYF TGTGCCAGCAGTGGACCGGGACAGGGGGCAGATACGCAGTATTTT
TRBD1 TRBJ1-2 NA TRBV4-1 CASSRRQGGPGGYTF TGCGCCAGCAGCCGTCGACAGGGGGGCCCGGGTGGCTACACCTTC
NA TRBJ2-1 NA TRBV5-1 CASSPVADEQFF TGCGCCAGCAGCCCAGTGGCGGATGAGCAGTTCTTC
NA TRBJ1-2 NA TRBV28 CASRVRGQIYGYTF TGTGCCAGCAGGGTAAGAGGGCAGATATATGGCTACACCTTC
TRBD1 TRBJ2-5 NA TRBV14 CASSQAQGVIGTQYF TGTGCCAGCAGCCAAGCACAGGGGGTGATTGGGACCCAGTACTTC
NA TRBJ1-3 NA TRBV29-1 CSVTLTVGSGNTIYF TGCAGCGTTACCCTGACAGTAGGGTCTGGAAACACCATATATTTT
TRBD1 TRBJ1-2 NA TRBV5-8 CASSLRTGPYGYTF TGTGCCAGCAGCTTACGGACAGGGCCCTATGGCTACACCTTC
NA TRBJ1-6 NA TRBV29-1 CSYRSSYNSPLHF TGCAGCTACAGGAGCTCCTATAATTCACCCCTCCACTTT
NA TRBJ1-5 NA TRBV9 CASSVDGRGGNQPQHF TGTGCCAGCAGCGTAGACGGACGAGGGGGCAATCAGCCCCAGCATTTT
TRBD2 TRBJ2-2 NA TRBV5-1 CASSPGAGDGITGELFF TGCGCCAGCAGCCCTGGAGCGGGAGACGGGATCACCGGGGAGCTGTTTTTT
TRBD2 TRBJ2-3 NA TRBV29-1 CSVEGVTSGSTDTQYF TGCAGCGTTGAAGGGGTTACTAGCGGTAGCACAGATACGCAGTATTTT
TRBD1 TRBJ1-5 NA TRBV4-3 CASSPQQGLNQPQHF TGCGCCAGCAGCCCGCAACAGGGGCTCAATCAGCCCCAGCATTTT
TRBD2 TRBJ2-3 NA TRBV9 CASSIRAGGSTDTQYF TGTGCCAGCAGCATTAGAGCGGGGGGGAGCACAGATACGCAGTATTTT
NA TRBJ2-3 once TRBV4-1 CASSQDQNTDTQYF TGCGCCAGCAGCCAAGATCAAAACACAGATACGCAGTATTTT
NA TRBJ1-5 NA TRBV6-2/TRBV6-3 CASTYSTTTPFEPQHF TGTGCCAGCACCTACTCTACAACGACACCCTTTGAGCCCCAGCATTTT
TRBD1 TRBJ2-6 once TRBV29-1 CSVGTGGAGGANVLTF TGCAGCGTTGGGACAGGGGGCGCGGGTGGGGCCAACGTCCTGACTTTC
TRBD1 TRBJ1-2 NA TRBV7-2 CASSLANGSPGGGYTF TGTGCCAGCAGCTTAGCCAACGGATCCCCAGGGGGTGGCTACACCTTC
NA TRBJ2-1 NA TRBV11-3 CASSLASSYNEQFF TGTGCCAGCAGCTTAGCGAGCTCCTACAATGAGCAGTTCTTC
TRBD2 TRBJ2-3 NA TRBV7-2 CASAPPGGGNPDTQYF TGTGCCAGCGCACCACCGGGAGGCGGGAACCCAGATACGCAGTATTTT
NA TRBJ1-6 NA TRBV5-1 CASSLAGRGLSPLHF TGCGCCAGCAGCTTGGCCGGCAGGGGACTCTCACCCCTCCACTTT
TRBD1 TRBJ1-2 NA TRBV7-9 CASSKDRGKGGYTF TGTGCCAGCAGCAAGGACAGGGGAAAGGGTGGCTACACCTTC
NA TRBJ2-3 NA TRBV4-1 CASSQVPPTLTDTQYF TGCGCCAGCAGCCAAGTACCTCCAACACTCACAGATACGCAGTATTTT
NA TRBJ2-5 NA TRBV5-1 CASSLANRAPETQYF TGCGCCAGCAGCTTGGCCAACAGGGCCCCAGAGACCCAGTACTTC
NA TRBJ2-2 NA TRBV9 CASSVEFNTGELFF TGTGCCAGCAGCGTTGAGTTCAACACCGGGGAGCTGTTTTTT
TRBD1 TRBJ1-2 once TRBV29-1 CSDGDRGGYGYTF TGCAGCGACGGGGACAGGGGAGGCTATGGCTACACCTTC
NA TRBJ2-3 few TRBV18 CASSPWAGSLDTQYF TGTGCCAGCTCACCTTGGGCGGGGTCCCTAGATACGCAGTATTTT
NA TRBJ1-2 NA TRBV27 CASSLLGRTVGDGYTF TGTGCCAGCAGTTTATTGGGGAGGACCGTGGGGGATGGCTACACCTTC
TRBD1 TRBJ1-2 NA TRBV6-1 CASSEIRDRVWGYTF TGTGCCAGCAGTGAAATTAGAGACAGGGTTTGGGGCTACACCTTC